The text below deals with one T cell receptor beta chain. Germline assignment: CDR1 MNHNS and CDR2 SASEGT. The junction had 11 bases not matched to a gene; V was cut back by 3 bases and J by 7 bases. This CDR3 comprises 16 residues. This entry is derived from a study of blood T cell repertoires in COVID-19. Assay used: immunoSEQ multiplex PCR; TCRdb lists only in-frame clones, some missing. The sample yields approximately 250,000 clones, 65% to 90% seen once. This study enrolled people aged 18 to 89 from around 26 US geographic areas. The genes are TRBV6-1 and TRBJ1-4; 7 bases align to TRBD1. Sequencing was performed on PBMCs or T cells enriched from blood (not recorded which). The clonotype comes from a woman aged 50 to 65 with acute COVID-19. The CDR3 sequence is CASSDQTGRGFEKLFF. The CDR3 region has the DNA TGTGCCAGCAGTGACCAGACAGGGAGAGGTTTTGAAAAACTGTTTTTT.